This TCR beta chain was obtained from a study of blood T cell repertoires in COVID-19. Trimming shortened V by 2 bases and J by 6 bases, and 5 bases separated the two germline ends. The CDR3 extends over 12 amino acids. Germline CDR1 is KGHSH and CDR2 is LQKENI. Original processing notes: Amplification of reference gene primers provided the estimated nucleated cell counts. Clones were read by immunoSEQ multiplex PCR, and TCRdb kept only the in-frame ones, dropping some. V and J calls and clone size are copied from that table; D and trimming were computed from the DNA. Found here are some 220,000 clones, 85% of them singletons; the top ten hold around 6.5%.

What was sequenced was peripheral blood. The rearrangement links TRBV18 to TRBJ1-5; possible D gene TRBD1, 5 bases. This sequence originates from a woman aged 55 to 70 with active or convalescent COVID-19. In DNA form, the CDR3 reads TGTGCCAGCTCACCAGGGGCTCAGCCCCAGCATTTT. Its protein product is CASSPGAQPQHF.